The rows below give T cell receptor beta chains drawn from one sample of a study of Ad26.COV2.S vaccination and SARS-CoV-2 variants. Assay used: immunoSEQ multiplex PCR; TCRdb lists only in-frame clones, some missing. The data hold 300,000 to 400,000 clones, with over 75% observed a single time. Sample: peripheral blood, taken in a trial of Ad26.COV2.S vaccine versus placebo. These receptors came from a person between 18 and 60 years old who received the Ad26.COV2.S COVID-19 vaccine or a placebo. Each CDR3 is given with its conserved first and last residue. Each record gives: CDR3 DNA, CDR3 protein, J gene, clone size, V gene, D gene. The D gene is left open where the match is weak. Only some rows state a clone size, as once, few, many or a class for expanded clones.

CDR3nt: TGCGCCAGCAGCTTGGGACACAGGTCCGACAATGAGCAGTTCTTC; CDR3aa: CASSLGHRSDNEQFF; j_gene: TRBJ2-1; abundance: .; v_gene: TRBV5-1; d_gene: .
CDR3nt: TGTGCCAGCAGTAGGAGAGGGGAAGAAGCTTTCTTT; CDR3aa: CASSRRGEEAFF; j_gene: TRBJ1-1; abundance: .; v_gene: TRBV12-3/TRBV12-4; d_gene: .
CDR3nt: TGTGCCACCAGTGATTTTGGTCCAGGGAGGGCAGATACGCAGTATTTT; CDR3aa: CATSDFGPGRADTQYF; j_gene: TRBJ2-3; abundance: .; v_gene: TRBV24-1; d_gene: TRBD2
CDR3nt: TGTGCCATCAGTTCCCGGACAGGGGACACTGAAGCTTTCTTT; CDR3aa: CAISSRTGDTEAFF; j_gene: TRBJ1-1; abundance: once; v_gene: TRBV10-3; d_gene: TRBD1
CDR3nt: TGTGCCAGCAGTTCGGCGGGGGTCCCCACCGGGGAGCTGTTTTTT; CDR3aa: CASSSAGVPTGELFF; j_gene: TRBJ2-2; abundance: .; v_gene: TRBV6-5; d_gene: TRBD2
CDR3nt: TGTGCCAGCAGCCGCCCCGTTACGAACACTGAAGCTTTCTTT; CDR3aa: CASSRPVTNTEAFF; j_gene: TRBJ1-1; abundance: .; v_gene: TRBV4-2; d_gene: .
CDR3nt: TGTGCCAGCAGCGCCTTGGGCCCCGGGGAGCTGTTTTTT; CDR3aa: CASSALGPGELFF; j_gene: TRBJ2-2; abundance: once; v_gene: TRBV7-3; d_gene: .
CDR3nt: TGTGCCAGCAGCTTAGACCCGGCCAGTAGCACCGGGGAGCTGTTTTTT; CDR3aa: CASSLDPASSTGELFF; j_gene: TRBJ2-2; abundance: few; v_gene: TRBV7-3; d_gene: .
CDR3nt: TGTGCCAGCAGAGTTGGGGCGATCCCAACTAATGAAAAACTGTTTTTT; CDR3aa: CASRVGAIPTNEKLFF; j_gene: TRBJ1-4; abundance: .; v_gene: TRBV5-5; d_gene: .
CDR3nt: TGTGCCTGGAGCTCGGGGGCGGGCACAGATACGCAGTATTTT; CDR3aa: CAWSSGAGTDTQYF; j_gene: TRBJ2-3; abundance: .; v_gene: TRBV30; d_gene: .
CDR3nt: TGCGCCAGCAGCCAAGCCCCCCGGGGACCACTCTCCTACGAGCAGTACTTC; CDR3aa: CASSQAPRGPLSYEQYF; j_gene: TRBJ2-7; abundance: few; v_gene: TRBV4-1; d_gene: .
CDR3nt: TGTGCCAGCAGGGCGGACAGGGGGCCATCACCCCTCCACTTT; CDR3aa: CASRADRGPSPLHF; j_gene: TRBJ1-6; abundance: few; v_gene: TRBV5-4; d_gene: TRBD1
CDR3nt: TGTGCCACCAAGGCGGATCGGCCGCGCACAGATACGCAGTATTTT; CDR3aa: CATKADRPRTDTQYF; j_gene: TRBJ2-3; abundance: .; v_gene: TRBV27; d_gene: .
CDR3nt: TGTGCCAGCAGCCAAGATCCCGTTGGACAGCCCCAGCATTTT; CDR3aa: CASSQDPVGQPQHF; j_gene: TRBJ1-5; abundance: .; v_gene: TRBV3-1/TRBV3-2; d_gene: .
CDR3nt: TGTGCCAGTAGTATAGGACACCGGGGGAGGGCTGAGGCTGAAGCTTTCTTT; CDR3aa: CASSIGHRGRAEAEAFF; j_gene: TRBJ1-1; abundance: .; v_gene: TRBV19; d_gene: .
CDR3nt: TGTGCCAGCAGCTTAACAGAAGGCGGCTCCTACGAGCAGTACTTC; CDR3aa: CASSLTEGGSYEQYF; j_gene: TRBJ2-7; abundance: .; v_gene: TRBV7-9; d_gene: .
CDR3nt: TGTGCCAGCAGCTCTCGGGGGGCCTACGAGCAGTACTTC; CDR3aa: CASSSRGAYEQYF; j_gene: TRBJ2-7; abundance: .; v_gene: TRBV3-1/TRBV3-2; d_gene: TRBD2
CDR3nt: TGTGCCAGCAGCCTAGGGACAGGGAATGGCTACACCTTC; CDR3aa: CASSLGTGNGYTF; j_gene: TRBJ1-2; abundance: .; v_gene: TRBV12-3/TRBV12-4; d_gene: TRBD1
CDR3nt: TGTGCCAGCAGCCAAGGAGGCTTTCAGCCCCAGCATTTT; CDR3aa: CASSQGGFQPQHF; j_gene: TRBJ1-5; abundance: few; v_gene: TRBV3-1/TRBV3-2; d_gene: .
CDR3nt: TGTGCCAGCAGTGAACTCCGGGACGTCGGCTACGAGCAGTACTTC; CDR3aa: CASSELRDVGYEQYF; j_gene: TRBJ2-7; abundance: .; v_gene: TRBV25-1; d_gene: .
CDR3nt: TGTGCCAGCAGTGGGTACCGTGGCCTCGGTAAAGTTGGCTACACCTTC; CDR3aa: CASSGYRGLGKVGYTF; j_gene: TRBJ1-2; abundance: few; v_gene: TRBV2; d_gene: .
CDR3nt: TGTGCCAGCAGCCCTGGCCAGGCGGGCTGGCAGTACTTC; CDR3aa: CASSPGQAGWQYF; j_gene: TRBJ2-7; abundance: .; v_gene: TRBV11-2; d_gene: .
CDR3nt: TGTGCCAGCAGCTCCGCCGTGGATAGCAATCAGCCCCAGCATTTT; CDR3aa: CASSSAVDSNQPQHF; j_gene: TRBJ1-5; abundance: .; v_gene: TRBV7-6; d_gene: .
CDR3nt: TGTGCCACCCTCTATGAGGACTTGACCGGGGAGCTGTTTTTT; CDR3aa: CATLYEDLTGELFF; j_gene: TRBJ2-2; abundance: .; v_gene: TRBV6-6; d_gene: .
CDR3nt: TGTGCCAGCAGCCAAGGACAAAGTATCTACGAGCAGTACTTC; CDR3aa: CASSQGQSIYEQYF; j_gene: TRBJ2-7; abundance: .; v_gene: TRBV3-1/TRBV3-2; d_gene: .
CDR3nt: TGTGCCAGTAGTACAGAAGAGACCCAGTACTTC; CDR3aa: CASSTEETQYF; j_gene: TRBJ2-5; abundance: few; v_gene: TRBV19; d_gene: .
CDR3nt: TGTGCCAGCAGTTCCCCCGACTCTACCAGGGAGACCCAGTACTTC; CDR3aa: CASSSPDSTRETQYF; j_gene: TRBJ2-5; abundance: .; v_gene: TRBV27; d_gene: .
CDR3nt: TGTGCCAGCTCACCTTCTGAAGCTTTCTTT; CDR3aa: CASSPSEAFF; j_gene: TRBJ1-1; abundance: .; v_gene: TRBV18; d_gene: .
CDR3nt: TGTGCCAGCAGCTTAGAACACTGGTGGGCGGGTTGGGAAAAACTGTTTTTT; CDR3aa: CASSLEHWWAGWEKLFF; j_gene: TRBJ1-4; abundance: .; v_gene: TRBV7-9; d_gene: .
CDR3nt: TGTGCCAGTAGTGTCAGGACAGGGAATCAGCCCCAGCATTTT; CDR3aa: CASSVRTGNQPQHF; j_gene: TRBJ1-5; abundance: .; v_gene: TRBV19; d_gene: TRBD1
CDR3nt: TGTGCCAGCAGGGCGATTGGGGGGACCGGGGTCTTC; CDR3aa: CASRAIGGTGVF; j_gene: TRBJ2-1; abundance: many; v_gene: TRBV27; d_gene: .
CDR3nt: TGTGCCACCAGCAGAGGGGACAGGGGGGAGAACACTGAAGCTTTCTTT; CDR3aa: CATSRGDRGENTEAFF; j_gene: TRBJ1-1; abundance: .; v_gene: TRBV15; d_gene: TRBD1
CDR3nt: TGTGCCAGCAGGTCACAGGGTCGTAATTCACCCCTCCACTTT; CDR3aa: CASRSQGRNSPLHF; j_gene: TRBJ1-6; abundance: .; v_gene: TRBV14; d_gene: .
CDR3nt: TGTGCCACCAGCACTTTGGACAGGAATAGCAATCAGCCCCAGCATTTT; CDR3aa: CATSTLDRNSNQPQHF; j_gene: TRBJ1-5; abundance: few; v_gene: TRBV15; d_gene: TRBD1
CDR3nt: TGTGCCAGCAGTTTATCGAGGTCTATAGCACAAGAGACCCAGTACTTC; CDR3aa: CASSLSRSIAQETQYF; j_gene: TRBJ2-5; abundance: .; v_gene: TRBV27; d_gene: .
CDR3nt: TGTGCCATCAGTGAGCCATTCGACGGCGTTAGCTACACCTTC; CDR3aa: CAISEPFDGVSYTF; j_gene: TRBJ1-2; abundance: .; v_gene: TRBV10-3; d_gene: .
CDR3nt: TGTGCCAGCAGCTTGAGGGGCTCTACTGAGCAGTTCTTC; CDR3aa: CASSLRGSTEQFF; j_gene: TRBJ2-1; abundance: .; v_gene: TRBV7-6; d_gene: .
CDR3nt: TGTGCCAGCAGTTTACTAGGACAGCCCCAGCATTTT; CDR3aa: CASSLLGQPQHF; j_gene: TRBJ1-5; abundance: .; v_gene: TRBV27; d_gene: .
CDR3nt: TGTGCCAGCAGTGAATCGGGGGTACGTGGCTACACCTTC; CDR3aa: CASSESGVRGYTF; j_gene: TRBJ1-2; abundance: .; v_gene: TRBV25-1; d_gene: .
CDR3nt: TGTGCCAGCAGCTTGCGCCGGGGGCCGACCACTGAAGCTTTCTTT; CDR3aa: CASSLRRGPTTEAFF; j_gene: TRBJ1-1; abundance: .; v_gene: TRBV5-6; d_gene: .
CDR3nt: TGTGCCAGCAGCTTGGCCGCGACTAGGCCTAGCACAGATACGCAGTATTTT; CDR3aa: CASSLAATRPSTDTQYF; j_gene: TRBJ2-3; abundance: .; v_gene: TRBV5-6; d_gene: .
CDR3nt: TGTGCCAGCAGCTTGGCGTCTGATAAAGGGGACTACACAGATACGCAGTATTTT; CDR3aa: CASSLASDKGDYTDTQYF; j_gene: TRBJ2-3; abundance: few; v_gene: TRBV12-1; d_gene: .